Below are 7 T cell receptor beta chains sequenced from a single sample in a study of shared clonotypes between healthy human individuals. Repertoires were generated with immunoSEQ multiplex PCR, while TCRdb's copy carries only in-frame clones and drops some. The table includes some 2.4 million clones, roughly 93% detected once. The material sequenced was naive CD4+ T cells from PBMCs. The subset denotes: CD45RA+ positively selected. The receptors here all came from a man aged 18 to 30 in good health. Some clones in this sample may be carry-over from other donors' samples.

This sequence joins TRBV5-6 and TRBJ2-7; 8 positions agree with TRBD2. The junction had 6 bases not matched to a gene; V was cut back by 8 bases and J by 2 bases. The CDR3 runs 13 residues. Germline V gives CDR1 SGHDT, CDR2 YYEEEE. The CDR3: CASGLGRAYEQYF. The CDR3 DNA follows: TGTGCCAGTGGGCTCGGGAGGGCCTACGAGCAGTACTTC. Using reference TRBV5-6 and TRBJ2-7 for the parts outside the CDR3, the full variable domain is DAGVTQSPTHLIKTRGQQVTLRCSPKSGHDTVSWYQQALGQGPQFIFQYYEEEERQRGNFPDRFSGHQFPNYSSELNVNALLLGDSALYLCASGLGRAYEQYFGPGTRLTVT.

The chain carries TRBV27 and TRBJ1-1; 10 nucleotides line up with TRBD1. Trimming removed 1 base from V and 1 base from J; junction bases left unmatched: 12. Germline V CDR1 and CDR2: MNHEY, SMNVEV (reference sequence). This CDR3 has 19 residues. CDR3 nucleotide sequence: TGTGCCAGCAGTTTATTATCCTGGGACAGGGGCGGTAAGAACACTGAAGCTTTCTTT. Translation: CASSLLSWDRGGKNTEAFF.

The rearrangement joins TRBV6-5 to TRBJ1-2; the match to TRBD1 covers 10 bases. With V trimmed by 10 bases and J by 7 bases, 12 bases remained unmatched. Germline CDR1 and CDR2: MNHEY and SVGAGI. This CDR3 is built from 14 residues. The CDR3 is CATSETGTGVGYTF. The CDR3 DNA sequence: TGTGCCACCTCAGAAACCGGGACAGGGGTTGGCTACACCTTC.

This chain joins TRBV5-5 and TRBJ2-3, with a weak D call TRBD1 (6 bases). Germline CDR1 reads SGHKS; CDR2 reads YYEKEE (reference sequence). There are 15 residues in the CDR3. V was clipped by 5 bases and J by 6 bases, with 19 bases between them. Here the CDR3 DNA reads TGTGCCAGCAGGGGGCCCATGGGGGCATCGGATACGCAGTATTTT. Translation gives CASRGPMGASDTQYF.

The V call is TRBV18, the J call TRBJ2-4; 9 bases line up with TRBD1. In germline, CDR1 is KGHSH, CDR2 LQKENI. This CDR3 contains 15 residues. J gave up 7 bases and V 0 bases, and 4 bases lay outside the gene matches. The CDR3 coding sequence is TGTGCCAGCTCACCACCTTCGGGACAGGGTAACATTCAGTACTTC. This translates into CASSPPSGQGNIQYF.

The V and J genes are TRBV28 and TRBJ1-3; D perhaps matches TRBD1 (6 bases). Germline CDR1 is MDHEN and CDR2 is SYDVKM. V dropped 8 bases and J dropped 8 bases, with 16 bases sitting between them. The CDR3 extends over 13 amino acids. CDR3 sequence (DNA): TGTGCCAGCCTAGGGGGGAGCCTGGACACCATATATTTT. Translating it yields CASLGGSLDTIYF.

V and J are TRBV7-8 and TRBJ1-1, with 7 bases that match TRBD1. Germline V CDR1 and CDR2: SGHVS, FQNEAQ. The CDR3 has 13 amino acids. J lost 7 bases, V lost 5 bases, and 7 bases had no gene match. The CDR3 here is CASSTRDRLEAFF. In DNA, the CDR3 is TGTGCCAGCAGCACAAGGGACAGACTTGAAGCTTTCTTT.